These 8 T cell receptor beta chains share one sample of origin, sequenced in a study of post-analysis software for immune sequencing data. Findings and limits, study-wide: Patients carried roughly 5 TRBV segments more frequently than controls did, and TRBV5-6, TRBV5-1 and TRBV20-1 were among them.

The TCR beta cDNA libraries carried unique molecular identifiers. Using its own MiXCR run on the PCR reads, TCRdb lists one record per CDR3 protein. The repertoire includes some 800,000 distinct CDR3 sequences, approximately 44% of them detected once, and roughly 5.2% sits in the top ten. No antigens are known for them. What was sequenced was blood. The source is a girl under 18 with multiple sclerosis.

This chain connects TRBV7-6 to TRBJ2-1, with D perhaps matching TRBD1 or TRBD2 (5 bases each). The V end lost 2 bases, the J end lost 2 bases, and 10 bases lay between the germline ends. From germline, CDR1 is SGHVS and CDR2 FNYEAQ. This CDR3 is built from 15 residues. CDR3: CASSLTRDAYNEQFF. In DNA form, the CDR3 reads TGTGCCAGCAGCTTAACCCGGGACGCCTACAATGAGCAGTTCTTC.

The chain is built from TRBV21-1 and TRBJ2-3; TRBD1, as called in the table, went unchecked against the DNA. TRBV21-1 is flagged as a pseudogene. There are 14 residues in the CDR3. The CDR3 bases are TGTGCCAGCGAAACCGCGGGGGGCACAGATACGCAGTATTTT. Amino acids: CASETAGGTDTQYF.

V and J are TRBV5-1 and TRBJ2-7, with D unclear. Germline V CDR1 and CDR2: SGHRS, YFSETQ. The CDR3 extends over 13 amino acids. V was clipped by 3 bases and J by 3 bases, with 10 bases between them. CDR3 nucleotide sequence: TGCGCCAGCAGCTGGGGAAGGGACTACGAGCAGTACTTC. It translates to CASSWGRDYEQYF.

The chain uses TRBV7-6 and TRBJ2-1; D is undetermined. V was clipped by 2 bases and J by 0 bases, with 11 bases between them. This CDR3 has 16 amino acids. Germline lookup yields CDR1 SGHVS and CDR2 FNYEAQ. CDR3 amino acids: CASSLSVPSSYNEQFF. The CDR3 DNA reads TGTGCCAGCAGCTTAAGTGTCCCAAGCTCCTACAATGAGCAGTTCTTC.

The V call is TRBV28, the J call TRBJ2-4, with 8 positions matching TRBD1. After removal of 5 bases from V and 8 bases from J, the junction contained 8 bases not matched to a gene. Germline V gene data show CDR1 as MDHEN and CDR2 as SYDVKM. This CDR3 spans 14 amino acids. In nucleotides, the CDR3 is TGTGCCAGCAGTCCCCGGACAGGGACGGACATTCAGTACTTC. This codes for CASSPRTGTDIQYF.

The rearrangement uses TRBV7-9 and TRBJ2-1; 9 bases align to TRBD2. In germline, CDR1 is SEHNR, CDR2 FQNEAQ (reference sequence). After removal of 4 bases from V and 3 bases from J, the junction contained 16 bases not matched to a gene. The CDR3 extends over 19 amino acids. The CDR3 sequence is CASSSLAGGSSGVYNEQFF. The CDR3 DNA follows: TGTGCCAGCAGCTCCTTAGCCGGGGGGTCTAGCGGGGTCTACAATGAGCAGTTCTTC.

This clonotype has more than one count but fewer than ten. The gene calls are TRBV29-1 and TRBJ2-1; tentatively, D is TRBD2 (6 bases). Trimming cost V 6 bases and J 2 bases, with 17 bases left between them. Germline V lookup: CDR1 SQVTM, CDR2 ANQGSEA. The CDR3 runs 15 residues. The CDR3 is CSVAPGTVTYNEQFF. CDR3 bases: TGCAGCGTGGCTCCCGGGACTGTCACCTACAATGAGCAGTTCTTC.

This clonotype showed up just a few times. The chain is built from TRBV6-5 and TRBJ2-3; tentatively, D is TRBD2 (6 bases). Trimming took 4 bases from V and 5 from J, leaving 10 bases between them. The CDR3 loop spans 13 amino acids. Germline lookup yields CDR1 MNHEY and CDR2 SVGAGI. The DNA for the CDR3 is TGTGCCAGCAGTTCCACCGGGAGAGATACGCAGTATTTT. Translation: CASSSTGRDTQYF.